The 23 T cell receptor beta chains below were found in one sample sequenced in a study of post-analysis software for immune sequencing data. General study results and limits: About five TRBV segments were more frequent in patients than controls; TRBV5-6, TRBV5-1 and TRBV20-1 belonged to this group.

Which antigens these TCRs recognize remains unknown. Unique molecular identifiers were built into the TCR beta cDNA libraries. TCRdb reprocessed the PCR reads via MiXCR and lists one record per CDR3 protein. The data contain more than 500,000 distinct CDR3 sequences, around a third of them singletons. Sequencing was done on a sample of blood. The receptors were gathered from a girl aged 2-17 years with multiple sclerosis.

This clonotype appeared a few times. The chain combines TRBV29-1 with TRBJ2-1; TRBD2 agrees at 9 bases. Germline CDR1 SQVTM, CDR2 ANQGSEA. V gave up 8 bases and J gave up 10 bases; unmatched junction bases: 9. The length of the CDR3 is 12 residues. CDR3 coding DNA: TGCAGCTTATGGACTAGCGCCAACGAGCAGTTCTTC. Translation: CSLWTSANEQFF.

The chain couples TRBV5-1 to TRBJ2-1; 11 nucleotides agree with TRBD2. Germline lookup yields CDR1 SGHRS and CDR2 YFSETQ. V was pared by 3 bases and J by 2 bases, with 4 bases of the junction left unmatched. The CDR3 has 16 amino acids. CDR3 residues: CASSWRLAGTYNEQFF. The CDR3 nucleotides read TGCGCCAGCAGCTGGAGACTAGCGGGAACCTACAATGAGCAGTTCTTC. Complete variable domain (other parts from reference TRBV5-1 and TRBJ2-1): KAGVTQTPRYLIKTRGQQVTLSCSPISGHRSVSWYQQTPGQGLQFLFEYFSETQRNKGNFPGRFSGRQFSNSRSEMNVSTLELGDSALYLCASSWRLAGTYNEQFFGPGTRLTVL.

The chain links TRBV9 to TRBJ2-1; D remains ambiguous. Germline V lookup: CDR1 SGDLS, CDR2 YYNGEE. The V end was cut by 0 bases, the J end by 6 bases, with 7 bases between. There are 13 residues in the CDR3. The CDR3 DNA is TGTGCCAGCAGCGTAGATCTCAGCAATGAGCAGTTCTTC. This sequence encodes CASSVDLSNEQFF.

This clonotype was observed a few times. The chain carries TRBV10-3 and TRBJ2-1; D possibly corresponds to TRBD2 (5 bases). The ends were cut back, 3 bases at V and 9 bases at J, with 9 bases in the middle. This CDR3 has 12 amino acids. Germline lookup yields CDR1 ENHRY and CDR2 SYGVKD. In DNA, the CDR3 is TGTGCCATCAGTGAAATCGAGGGTGAGCAGTTCTTC. This gives the protein CAISEIEGEQFF.

This clonotype was counted once. In this CDR3 the conserved last residue, phenylalanine or tryptophan, is missing, so a read error is likely. The chain joins TRBV10-3 to TRBJ2-7, with D possibly TRBD1 on 6 matching bases. The V end was cut by 11 bases, the J end by 6 bases, with 17 bases between. The germline gives CDR1 ENHRY, CDR2 SYGVKD. CDR3 length equals 12 residues. CDR3: CAQSSEGVEQYL. CDR3 DNA: TGTGCCCAATCTTCAGAGGGGGTCGAGCAGTACTTA.

This clonotype was recorded a few times. V is TRBV12-3 or TRBV12-4 and J is TRBJ1-2; D is unresolved. The CDR3 is made up of 15 amino acids. V gave up 0 bases and J gave up 1 base, with 9 bases separating them. The CDR3 reads CASSLALGDNYGYTF. In DNA form, the CDR3 reads TGTGCCAGCAGTTTAGCGCTCGGGGATAACTATGGCTACACCTTC.

This chain connects TRBV18 to TRBJ1-5, with 7 bases identical to TRBD1. Germline assignment: CDR1 KGHSH and CDR2 LQKENI. With V trimmed by 3 bases and J by 3 bases, 5 bases remained unmatched. This CDR3 spans 15 amino acids. CDR3: CASSPATGNNQPQHF. CDR3 sequence (DNA): TGTGCCAGCTCACCTGCGACAGGGAACAATCAGCCCCAGCATTTT.

This clonotype was picked up a small number of times. This sequence joins TRBV3-1 and TRBJ2-3, with D perhaps given as TRBD1 or TRBD2 (7 bases each). This CDR3 comprises 15 residues. The V gene's germline CDR1 is LGHDT and CDR2 YNNKEL (reference sequence). Trimming left V 1 base short and J 7 bases short, with 15 bases between. CDR3 nucleotide sequence: TGTGCCAGCAGCCAAGGGGTCCAGGGGGGGTATACGCAGTATTTT. Protein: CASSQGVQGGYTQYF.

The chain recombines TRBV29-1 with TRBJ1-2; a weak D match, TRBD1 (5 bases). The CDR3 spans 12 residues. CDR1 and CDR2 from the germline V gene are SQVTM and ANQGSEA. V was shortened by 6 bases and J by 3 bases, with 11 bases between the two germline ends. This CDR3 reads CSVDGTDYGYTF. CDR3 DNA sequence: TGCAGCGTGGACGGGACGGACTATGGCTACACCTTC.

V gene TRBV4-1 combines with J gene TRBJ1-2, with D perhaps TRBD1 (5 bases). CDR1 is MGHRA, CDR2 YSYEKL, per germline. Trimming stripped 1 base from V and 4 bases from J, with 13 bases between. This CDR3 spans 15 amino acids. CDR3 residues: CASSQGGLTGYGYTF. The CDR3 coding sequence is TGCGCCAGCAGCCAAGGGGGACTAACGGGCTATGGCTACACCTTC.

The J gene is TRBJ2-3, the V gene TRBV20-1, with D hard to call. Germline CDR1 reads DFQATT; CDR2 reads SNEGSKA (reference sequence). Trimming took off 7 bases at V and 5 bases at J, with 10 bases between the two ends. The CDR3 totals 11 residues. This CDR3 reads CSGMGKDTQYF. Here the CDR3 DNA reads TGCAGTGGTATGGGGAAAGATACGCAGTATTTT.

V is TRBV14 and J is TRBJ1-2, with 8 bases identical to TRBD1. After removal of 0 bases from V and 6 bases from J, the junction contained 6 bases not matched to a gene. CDR3 length: 15 residues. The germline V gene encodes CDR1 SGHDN and CDR2 FVKESK. The CDR3 loop is CASSQDLGQGDGYTF. The CDR3 nucleotides are TGTGCCAGCAGCCAAGATCTTGGACAGGGAGATGGCTACACCTTC.

This clonotype was observed a handful of times. V is TRBV5-1 and J is TRBJ1-5; no firm D call. Germline V lookup: CDR1 SGHRS, CDR2 YFSETQ. The CDR3 runs 14 residues. V lost 0 bases, J lost 6 bases, and 10 bases lay in between. DNA for the CDR3: TGCGCCAGCAGCTTGGACGGGCCGGGTCAGCCCCAGCATTTT. It codes for CASSLDGPGQPQHF.

This clonotype was seen more than once but under ten times. The J gene is TRBJ1-2, the V gene TRBV5-4, with D tentatively TRBD1 (6 bases). The germline V gene has CDR1 SGHNT and CDR2 YYREEE (reference sequence). The V end lost 1 base, the J end lost 6 bases, and 16 bases lay between the germline ends. CDR3 length equals 15 residues. CDR3: CASSLLSEGVDGYTF. CDR3 DNA: TGTGCCAGCAGCTTGCTCAGTGAGGGGGTAGATGGCTACACCTTC.

This clonotype was observed a handful of times. CDR3 bases: TGCAGTGCTGCCCGGAGAGCAACTAATGAAAAACTGTTTTTT. Translation gives CSAARRATNEKLFF. The chain couples TRBV20-1 to TRBJ1-4, with unresolved D. V gave up 5 bases and J gave up 0 bases, with 10 bases separating them. The CDR3 spans 14 residues. Germline CDR1 DFQATT, CDR2 SNEGSKA (reference sequence).

This clonotype was found a few times. The chain combines TRBV10-3 with TRBJ1-2, with D perhaps matching TRBD1 (5 bases). The CDR3 runs 12 residues. The germline CDR1 and CDR2 sequences are ENHRY and SYGVKD. Trimming took 2 bases from V and 6 from J, leaving 7 bases between them. The CDR3 loop reads CAISEARDGYTF. The CDR3 DNA reads TGTGCCATCAGTGAGGCCAGGGATGGCTACACCTTC.

This chain connects TRBV13 to TRBJ1-1; tentative D call: TRBD1 (5 bases). Germline V gene data show CDR1 as PRHDT and CDR2 as FYEKMQ (reference sequence). The length of the CDR3 is 14 residues. The V end lost 5 bases, the J end lost 0 bases, and 10 bases lay between the germline ends. The CDR3 spells CASSPPGMNTEAFF. DNA of the CDR3: TGTGCCAGCAGCCCGCCAGGGATGAACACTGAAGCTTTCTTT.

V gene TRBV7-2 combines with J gene TRBJ2-3; TRBD2 might be the D (6 bases). The germline gives CDR1 SGHTA, CDR2 FQGNSA. CDR3 length: 16 amino acids. The V end lost 0 bases, the J end lost 5 bases, and 15 bases lay between the germline ends. The CDR3 loop is CASSLAGNRRGDTQYF. CDR3 in DNA: TGTGCCAGCAGCTTAGCGGGGAACCGGCGGGGAGATACGCAGTATTTT.

V usage is TRBV5-1 and J usage is TRBJ1-2; no reliable D call. Germline V gene lookup returns CDR1 SGHRS and CDR2 YFSETQ. The V end was cut by 0 bases, the J end by 0 bases, with 12 bases between. The CDR3 loop spans 16 amino acids. The CDR3 nucleotides read TGCGCCAGCAGCTTGGGCAGTCTCTCAGCTAACTATGGCTACACCTTC. This codes for CASSLGSLSANYGYTF.

The chain joins TRBV18 to TRBJ1-1; D unclear. The CDR3 consists of 14 residues. Germline V gives CDR1 KGHSH, CDR2 LQKENI. V lost 1 base, J lost 1 base, and 7 bases lay in between. In DNA, the CDR3 is TGTGCCAGCTCACCACTTGCGGGGAACACTGAAGCTTTCTTT. Translating gives CASSPLAGNTEAFF.

The V and J genes are TRBV5-1 and TRBJ2-2; 8 bases fit TRBD1. CDR1 is SGHRS and CDR2 is YFSETQ in the germline V gene. The CDR3 consists of 14 residues. J was trimmed by 5 bases and V by 4 bases; bases with no gene match: 4. The DNA of the CDR3 is TGCGCCAGCAGCCCGGGACAGGCGACCGGGGAGCTGTTTTTT. This translates into CASSPGQATGELFF.

This chain connects TRBV7-2 to TRBJ2-3, with D perhaps TRBD2 (6 bases). Germline loops: CDR1 SGHTA, CDR2 FQGNSA. The V gene lost 6 bases and the J gene lost 7 bases, with 17 bases spanning the gap. The CDR3 contains 14 residues. The CDR3 DNA reads as TGTGCCAGCAGGCACGATGGAGGGACCTATACGCAGTATTTT. Protein sequence: CASRHDGGTYTQYF.

The J gene is TRBJ2-7, the V gene TRBV6-1; 8 bases are shared with TRBD2. The CDR3 has 13 amino acids. With V trimmed by 8 bases and J by 2 bases, 5 bases remained unmatched. Per germline, CDR1 MNHNS and CDR2 SASEGT. The CDR3 is CASGERGTYEQYF. The CDR3 DNA is TGTGCCAGCGGGGAGCGGGGGACCTACGAGCAGTACTTC.